This TCR beta chain was found in a study of T cells after posttransplantation cyclophosphamide. Study conclusions and caveats: Donor-recipient repertoire similarity was low at 1-2 months, rising over year one. Tissue-infiltrating T cells from skin or gut overlapped little with blood T cells. Recipient CMV seropositivity and CMV reactivation strongly tracked TRB clonality.

For this clone: Its antigen is still unknown.

Sequencing used immunoSEQ multiplex PCR; TCRdb keeps in-frame clones, though not all of them. Of 25,000 to 35,000 clones listed, about 89% are singletons. The naive gate required viable CD3+CD4+ or CD3+CD8+ cells with CCR7+CD45RA+CD45RO-CD95-CD27+CD28+ phenotype. On the day of bone marrow donation, the related graft donor provided peripheral blood. The V gene's germline CDR1 is LNHDA and CDR2 SQIVND (reference sequence). The junction had 11 bases not matched to a gene; V was cut back by 4 bases and J by 5 bases. This CDR3 contains 16 residues. The specimen sequenced was naive CD4+ T cells sorted from PBMCs. The J gene is TRBJ1-5, the V gene TRBV19; 7 nucleotides line up with TRBD1. The source of this sequence is a woman aged 55-70 years in good health, CMV-negative, and a related stem cell transplant donor. The CDR3 loop reads CASSRSSDRDDQPQHF. As DNA, the CDR3 is TGTGCCAGTAGTAGGTCGTCTGACAGGGACGATCAGCCCCAGCATTTT.